These T cell receptor beta chains were read from a single sample in a study of blood T cell repertoires in COVID-19. Repertoires were generated with immunoSEQ multiplex PCR, while TCRdb's copy carries only in-frame clones and drops some. Of around 150,000 clones listed, around 80% are singletons. Sequencing was carried out using peripheral blood. The receptor source for this set is a man between 60 and 75 years old with acute or convalescent COVID-19. CDR3s include the opening cysteine and the closing phenylalanine or tryptophan. Each record gives: clone size, V gene, J gene, D gene, CDR3 length, CDR3 DNA, CDR3 protein. D genes are given only for firm matches. Clone sizes are given selectively: once, few, many, or a class where the clone is expanded.

NA	TRBV5-8	TRBJ2-1	TRBD1	15	TGTGCCAGCAGGGACAGGGGTCTCCCCTACAATGAGCAGTTCTTC	CASRDRGLPYNEQFF
NA	TRBV5-1	TRBJ2-7	NA	14	TGCGCCAGCAGCTCGACAGCAACAACCTACGAGCAGTACTTC	CASSSTATTYEQYF
NA	TRBV28	TRBJ2-7	TRBD1	14	TGTGCCAGCAGTTTGGGACAGGCGGGGAGCGAGCAGTACTTC	CASSLGQAGSEQYF
NA	TRBV7-6	TRBJ2-7	TRBD1	15	TGTGCCAGCAGCTTAGGACAGGGGTCGGGTTACGAGCAGTACTTC	CASSLGQGSGYEQYF
few	TRBV5-1	TRBJ2-5	NA	14	TGCGCCAGCAGCTTGGTTCAGAAACAAGAGACCCAGTACTTC	CASSLVQKQETQYF
few	TRBV2	TRBJ2-7	TRBD2	16	TGTGCCAGCAGTGAATGGGGACTAGCCGCCGCCTACGAGCAGTACTTC	CASSEWGLAAAYEQYF
NA	TRBV15	TRBJ2-5	NA	15	TGTGCCACCAGCCCCTTACCAGACAGGCCGGGGACCCAGTACTTC	CATSPLPDRPGTQYF
NA	TRBV7-9	TRBJ1-2	NA	14	TGTGCCAGCAGCTCGAGGGCAGATGTCTATGGCTACACCTTC	CASSSRADVYGYTF
NA	TRBV3-1/TRBV3-2	TRBJ2-7	TRBD1	14	TGTGCCAGCAGCGAACAGGGGCCCTCCTACGAGCAGTACTTC	CASSEQGPSYEQYF
NA	TRBV6-5	TRBJ2-1	TRBD2	15	TGTGCCACCACGCCGGGACTAGCGGGAAGGAATGAGCAGTTCTTC	CATTPGLAGRNEQFF
NA	TRBV27	TRBJ2-1	TRBD2	16	TGTGCCAGCAGTCCGACTAGCGGGAGGACCTACAATGAGCAGTTCTTC	CASSPTSGRTYNEQFF
NA	TRBV27	TRBJ2-7	NA	16	TGTGCCAGCAGTTTGGGCCCTGGGAGGAGCTCCTACGAGCAGTACTTC	CASSLGPGRSSYEQYF
NA	TRBV4-1	TRBJ1-2	NA	16	TGCGCCAGCAGTCGGACGTCACAGGGTATTAACTATGGCTACACCTTC	CASSRTSQGINYGYTF
NA	TRBV3-1/TRBV3-2	TRBJ1-6	NA	12	TGTGCCAGCAGACAGGGAGAGGGGCCCCTCCACTTT	CASRQGEGPLHF
NA	TRBV27	TRBJ2-7	TRBD1	16	TGTGCCAGCAGTTTTCTGATTCCGGGACAGGGGTACGAGCAGTACTTC	CASSFLIPGQGYEQYF
NA	TRBV19	TRBJ2-1	TRBD1	16	TGTGCCAGTAGTTCCCAGACAGGGTACCCCTACAATGAGCAGTTCTTC	CASSSQTGYPYNEQFF
NA	TRBV5-6	TRBJ2-7	NA	16	TGTGCCAGCAGCTTGAAGGGTTACGGGTCGGGGTACGAGCAGTACTTC	CASSLKGYGSGYEQYF
NA	TRBV5-1	TRBJ2-5	NA	14	TGCGCCAGCAGCTTGGGATCGGGGGTAGAGACCCAGTACTTC	CASSLGSGVETQYF
NA	TRBV25-1	TRBJ2-1	TRBD2	13	TGTGCCAGCAGCCCGTGGGGGGGCAATGAGCAGTTCTTC	CASSPWGGNEQFF
NA	TRBV11-2	TRBJ1-2	NA	14	TGTGCCAGCAGCCCCGCGTCTGCTAACTATGGCTACACCTTC	CASSPASANYGYTF
NA	TRBV6-5	TRBJ2-2	TRBD1	14	TGTGCCAGCAGACCAGGGGGCATCACCGGGGAGCTGTTTTTT	CASRPGGITGELFF
NA	TRBV24-1	TRBJ2-3	TRBD2	15	TGTGCCACCAGTGCAGGCGGGGGGGGCACAGATACGCAGTATTTT	CATSAGGGGTDTQYF
NA	TRBV19	TRBJ2-4	TRBD1	15	TGTGCCAGTAGTTCCTCGGGGACAGGTAAAAACATTCAGTACTTC	CASSSSGTGKNIQYF
NA	TRBV6-6	TRBJ1-1	TRBD1	13	TGTGCCAGCCGGACAGGGGAGAACACTGAAGCTTTCTTT	CASRTGENTEAFF
NA	TRBV5-5	TRBJ2-5	TRBD2	17	TGTGCCAGCAGCTTTGGAACTAGCGTCTTACCACAAGAGACCCAGTACTTC	CASSFGTSVLPQETQYF
NA	TRBV10-3	TRBJ1-2	NA	13	TGTGCCATCAAAGTACAGGAACGTCGGGGCTACACCTTC	CAIKVQERRGYTF
NA	TRBV28	TRBJ2-1	NA	12	TGTGCCAGCAGTCCAACTAGTCGCAAGCAGTTCTTC	CASSPTSRKQFF
NA	TRBV5-1	TRBJ2-1	NA	15	TGCGCCAGCCTAGAGCCGGGGGGCCATAACAATGAGCAGTTCTTC	CASLEPGGHNNEQFF
few	TRBV12-3/TRBV12-4	TRBJ1-3	NA	13	TGTGCCAGCAGGGGGACAATCGGAAACACCATATATTTT	CASRGTIGNTIYF
NA	TRBV9	TRBJ2-3	TRBD1	16	TGTGCCAGCAGCGTATGGGCAGGGGGTAGCACAGATACGCAGTATTTT	CASSVWAGGSTDTQYF
NA	TRBV6-1	TRBJ2-1	TRBD2	17	TGTGCCAGCAGTGAAGGGGTGGGGCTAGCGGCATACAATGAGCAGTTCTTC	CASSEGVGLAAYNEQFF
NA	TRBV28	TRBJ2-7	NA	12	TGTGCCAGCAGTTTTCAGGGAAACGAGCAGTACTTC	CASSFQGNEQYF
NA	TRBV2	TRBJ2-5	TRBD2	12	TGTGCCAGCACTAGCGGACAAGAGACCCAGTACTTC	CASTSGQETQYF
NA	TRBV11-2	TRBJ2-7	TRBD2	14	TGTGCCAGCAGCTCTCCATCGGCGGGAGACGAGCAGTACTTC	CASSSPSAGDEQYF
NA	TRBV5-4	TRBJ2-7	TRBD1	14	TGTGCCAGCAGCCCTGAGACAGGGTCCGGCGAGCAGTACTTC	CASSPETGSGEQYF
NA	TRBV28	TRBJ1-4	TRBD1	14	TGTGCCAGCTCCCTGAGAGGGGGCTGGCAAAAACTGTTTTTT	CASSLRGGWQKLFF
NA	TRBV19	TRBJ1-5	NA	15	TGTGCCAGTAGTCCCGACCGGGTCAGCAATCAGCCCCAGCATTTT	CASSPDRVSNQPQHF
NA	TRBV30	TRBJ2-5	TRBD2	18	TGTGCCTGGAGTGTGTCGACAACCGGACTAGCGGGTCAAGAGACCCAGTACTTC	CAWSVSTTGLAGQETQYF
NA	TRBV27	TRBJ2-1	TRBD1	16	TGTGCCAGCAGTTTATCGTATACAGGGGCCTACAATGAGCAGTTCTTC	CASSLSYTGAYNEQFF
NA	TRBV2	TRBJ2-7	TRBD1	14	TGTGCCAGCAGCAGGGACAGGGCCCGGGACGGGCAGTACTTC	CASSRDRARDGQYF
once	TRBV6-5	TRBJ1-2	NA	14	TGTGCCAGCAGTTACTCGAAGGGAGCCTATGGCTACACCTTC	CASSYSKGAYGYTF
NA	TRBV19	TRBJ2-2	TRBD1	16	TGTGCCAGTACCTATTGGGACAGGACGAACACCGGGGAGCTGTTTTTT	CASTYWDRTNTGELFF
NA	TRBV19	TRBJ2-5	TRBD2	15	TGTGCCAGTAGTTTCCAGAGAGCGGGAACAGAGACCCAGTACTTC	CASSFQRAGTETQYF
NA	TRBV6-5	TRBJ1-6	NA	14	TGTGCCAGCAGACGGGGGGACGGGAATTCACCCCTCCACTTT	CASRRGDGNSPLHF
NA	TRBV28	TRBJ2-7	TRBD2	15	TGTGCCAGCAGGGGGGGACTAGCGGGAGCCTACGAGCAGTACTTC	CASRGGLAGAYEQYF